Listed here is a single T cell receptor beta chain. Its recognized antigen is unknown. No base quality values were provided; no much bigger clone lies one nucleotide off. This sample stems from a study of cytomegalovirus exposure and HLA in healthy donors (TCRdb year 2017). Background on the whole study: According to an earlier analysis of 550 to 700 of the donors, 200 million or so T cells yielded 117 million unique TCR beta sequences and about 300 Gb of sequence data. An early release covering just under 650 HLA-typed donors comprised 250 to 350 gigabases of sequencing data and approximately 80 million unique TCR sequences. Of the 300 to 450 genotyped donors, 81% fell in the genetic ancestry cluster associated with self-reported Caucasian donors. The aim of the study was to test whether cataloging public T cell receptors could identify signatures of past pathogen exposure. The T cell repertoires of under 700 subjects were profiled by immunosequencing and related to cytomegalovirus serostatus. In addition to the first cohort of about 650 subjects, a separate validation cohort of 120 different subjects was used. High-throughput TCR immunosequencing, statistical association of individual TCRs with disease status, and machine learning were combined to predict cytomegalovirus infection status. In a later analysis, previously published TCR beta repertoires from several hundred donors were re-analyzed and high-resolution HLA genotyping was added so that TCR occurrence patterns could be studied. The later analysis used no new phenotypic data to find candidate immune exposures, relying instead on TCR beta sequences and their occurrence across donors. An earlier analysis of 587 of the donors used high-throughput TCR beta sequencing to judge whether each TCR beta V gene segment behaved as functional or pseudogenic. Donor age, sex, ethnicity and CMV serostatus were compiled together with the repertoire data. In a later genetic analysis, genome-wide SNP genotypes for about 65% of the roughly 700 donors were used, and that subset was treated as a discovery cohort. All discovery cohort repertoires had been generated using a single sequencing platform. Both class I and class II loci were covered by HLA typing, at four-digit resolution. Typing coverage varied by locus: 629-630 donors for A, B, C, DRB1 and DQB1; approximately 560 for DQA1; over 600 for DPA1; 400 to 480 for DPB1. Several DR-DQ haplotypes were treated as single units for association and clustering because of strong linkage in the cohort. On average, 235,054 unique TCR beta nucleotide sequences were sequenced per donor among roughly 430 genotyped donors of the cohort, with roughly a sixth of those sequences being non-productive. The research as a whole found: Sequencing depth was assumed to be roughly uniform across donors in the presence/absence analyses, though that assumption may not hold. The study gave a list of some 150 TCR beta chains associated with cytomegalovirus. A later analysis found that HLA-associated TCR beta chains were more clonally expanded and had lower generation probabilities than equally common non-associated chains. While some public TCRs were present in many individuals, most TCR sequences turned up only very rarely across donors. In a later genetic analysis, a missense DCLRE1C variant was associated with V-gene and J-gene trimming of TCR beta chains, and the association was replicated in an independent cohort. The only immune exposure information available for the cohort was CMV serostatus. A further reported finding was that TCR beta sequences accurately predicted the HLA-A and HLA-B alleles for most subjects in the first cohort. According to a later genetic analysis, donors in an Asian-associated ancestry cluster had fewer N-insertions in productive TCRs than the approximately 630-donor mean. In a later analysis, the rate of TCR association differed among HLA loci, with DRB1 alleles having the most associated TCRs and HLA-C alleles having the fewest. Most CMV-associated TCR beta chains appeared to be HLA-restricted in a later analysis, and the HLA associations seemed to be driven largely by CMV exposure. According to the authors, the approach could potentially be generalized to other disease states and immunological phenotypes. Some IMGT-functional V segments, including TRBV6-2 and TRBV6-3, could not be told apart with the 87-base-pair reads, so those segments were excluded. HLA typing was unavailable for some donors at each locus, so association tests used only the typed subset. A cluster of highly shared sequence variants was judged likely to represent a technical artifact of the sequencing pipeline. This cohort had only TCR beta chains sequenced, and the lack of alpha or paired-chain data limited which features could be detected. According to a later analysis, parvovirus B19, influenza, CMV and Epstein-Barr virus appeared linked to several top co-occurrence clusters. Cytomegalovirus status was reported to be diagnosed by the classifier with high specificity and sensitivity in both the original and validation cohorts. When HLA alleles, especially DR and DQ, strongly co-occurred, TCR associations were difficult to assign to individual alleles. Correlated functional status among segregating V segments might reflect linkage disequilibrium, but an unknown experimental factor could not be ruled out. Three of the identified cytomegalovirus-associated TCR beta chains were confirmed in vitro to be specific for cytomegalovirus antigens. At a false discovery rate of 0.05, a later analysis linked 16,951 TCR beta sequences to specific HLA alleles. Because counts were too low, under 20 rarely observed V segments, including chromosome 9 orphons, were left out of the earlier analysis of a few hundred of the donors. An earlier analysis of approximately 590 of the donors showed that most TCR beta V segments appeared in productive rearrangements either about 87% or about 30% of the time, which broadly matched IMGT annotations.

Trimming at the junction amounts to 0 bases on V and 4 bases on J, and the germline ends lie 10 bases apart. CDR1 and CDR2 were assigned from the germline V gene as MNHEY and SVGAGI. The cysteine opens and the phenylalanine closes a CDR3 of 16 amino acids. The sequence is cut down to CDR3 DNA, 48 bases in frame from base 1. The cohort was made up of approximately 670 healthy bone marrow donors. At the time of sampling, every cohort member was nominally healthy, though immune exposures that went unrecorded were likely present. The donor was CMV seronegative and belonged to the group of around 400 seronegative cohort members. A peripheral blood sample was collected from each donor, and TCR beta sequencing was performed on peripheral blood mononuclear cells. The Qiagen DNeasy Blood Extraction Kit was used to extract genomic DNA from the blood cell samples. The library was prepared using the immunoSEQ multiplex PCR assay. For the multiplex PCR, a mixture combining 60 forward primers for TCR Vbeta segments and 13 reverse primers for TCR Jbeta segments was used. The CDR3 region of rearranged TCR beta genes was amplified from genomic DNA with a multiplex PCR assay. The amplified TCR beta libraries were sequenced on the Illumina HiSeq System as 87-base-pair reads. On the authors' methods: A later analysis counted about 82 million unique TCR beta chains across the 666 repertoires, and roughly 11 million of these chains were shared by at least two donors. Raw reads were error-corrected and collapsed into unique sequences with a nearest-neighbor algorithm that merged closely related sequences to remove PCR and sequencing errors. Alignment of CDR3 sequences to IMGT reference sequences was used to assign V, D and J gene segments. For a sequence to be retained, a match of at least six nucleotides was required to both a V gene segment and a J gene segment. Rearrangements were called productive when the CDR3 lacked stop codons and stayed in frame with V and J; all others were non-productive. CDR3 was defined by IMGT convention, running from the second conserved V-encoded cysteine to the conserved J-encoded phenylalanine. Sequences without an unambiguous match to a single V gene segment were excluded from the earlier analysis of 587 of the donors. In an earlier analysis of 587 of the donors, a V segment was called functional when productive rearrangements were above 56.7%, and segregating when the standard deviation between donors exceeded 5%. A statistical classification framework was built to diagnose cytomegalovirus status from the catalog of TCR beta chain sequences. A later analysis assigned V and J genes by comparing TCR nucleotide sequences with IMGT/GENE-DB human TR gene sequences. A later analysis assigned CDR3 sequences and most-parsimonious VDJ recombination scenarios with the TCRdist pipeline. In a later analysis, every TCR beta chain was defined by the combination of its CDR3 amino acid sequence and its V-gene family, and reads without a unique V-gene family were dropped. As a way to deal with suspected cross-contamination and a sequencing artifact, a later analysis dropped 592 nucleotide sequences that were highly shared and had low generation probability. In a later analysis, a clonal expansion index was calculated for each public chain from normalized within-repertoire ranks of inferred template counts. In a later analysis, generation probabilities were computed using a VDJ recombination model fitted to out-of-frame rearrangements, and the results were checked against IGoR. In a later analysis, TCR-TCR, TCR-HLA and TCR-CMV co-occurrence was scored with hypergeometric tests, and a repertoire-size bias correction was applied to TCR pairs. A later analysis estimated false discovery rates by permuting HLA or CMV assignments 20 times. In a later analysis, co-occurring TCRs were grouped using DBSCAN, with TCRdist sequence similarity added in when clustering inside HLA-allele-positive subsets. Repertoires with fewer than 30,000 or more than 120,000 public chains were left out of co-occurrence clustering, as were a handful of repertoires with anomalous nucleotide sharing. The table was pulled from immuneACCESS by TCRdb, which kept in-frame rearrangements only. Such tables lose some clones; where checked, under half of the loss comes from unresolved V genes, and the rest has no known cause. That table supplies the V and J calls and clone size; D and trimming were determined from the DNA. For this sample the table gives almost 200,000 clones, of which 85% were detected only once. About 2.2% of the sample comes from the top ten.

The clonotype originates from a woman between 50 and 59 years old in good health and CMV-seronegative. The sequencing sample was made of PBMCs. The chain uses TRBV6-5 and TRBJ1-6, and TRBD1 may be the D gene, going by 6 matching bases. CDR3 protein: CASSYSTGTYNSPLHF. DNA sequence: TGTGCCAGCAGTTACTCGACAGGAACTTATAATTCACCCCTCCACTTT.